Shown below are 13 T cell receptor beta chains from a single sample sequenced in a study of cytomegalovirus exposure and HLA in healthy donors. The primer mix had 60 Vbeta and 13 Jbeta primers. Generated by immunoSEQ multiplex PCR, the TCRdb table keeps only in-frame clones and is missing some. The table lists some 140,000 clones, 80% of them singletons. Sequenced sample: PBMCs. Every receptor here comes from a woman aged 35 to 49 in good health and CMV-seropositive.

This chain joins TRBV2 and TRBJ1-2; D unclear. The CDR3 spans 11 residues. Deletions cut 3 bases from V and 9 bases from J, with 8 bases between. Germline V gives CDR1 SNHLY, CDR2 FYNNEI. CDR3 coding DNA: TGTGCCAGCAGTGAGTTCACACGCTACACCTTC. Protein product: CASSEFTRYTF.

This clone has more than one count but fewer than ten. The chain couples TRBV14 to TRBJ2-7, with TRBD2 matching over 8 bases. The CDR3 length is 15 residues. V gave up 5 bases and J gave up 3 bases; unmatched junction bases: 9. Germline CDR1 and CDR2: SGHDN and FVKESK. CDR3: CASSSLRTSLYEQYF. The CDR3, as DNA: TGTGCCAGCAGCTCTTTGCGGACTAGCCTCTACGAGCAGTACTTC.

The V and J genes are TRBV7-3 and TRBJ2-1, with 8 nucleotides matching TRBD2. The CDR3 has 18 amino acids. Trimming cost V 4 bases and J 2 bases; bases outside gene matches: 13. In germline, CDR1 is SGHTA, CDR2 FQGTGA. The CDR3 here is CASSSGTRTLSAYNEQFF. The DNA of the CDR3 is TGTGCCAGCAGCTCCGGGACTAGGACTCTCTCGGCCTACAATGAGCAGTTCTTC.

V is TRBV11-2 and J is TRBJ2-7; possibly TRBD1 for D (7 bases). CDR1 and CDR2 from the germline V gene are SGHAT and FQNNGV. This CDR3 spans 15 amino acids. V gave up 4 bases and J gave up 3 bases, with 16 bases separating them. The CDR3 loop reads CASSSQNRGGYEQYF. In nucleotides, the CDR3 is TGTGCCAGCAGCTCCCAAAACAGGGGAGGCTACGAGCAGTACTTC.

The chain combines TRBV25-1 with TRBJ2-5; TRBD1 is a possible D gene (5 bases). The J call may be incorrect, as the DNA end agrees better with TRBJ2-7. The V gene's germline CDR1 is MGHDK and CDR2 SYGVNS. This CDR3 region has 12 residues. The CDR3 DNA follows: TGTGCCAGCAGTGAATGGGGCAACGAGCAGTACTTC. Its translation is CASSEWGNEQYF.

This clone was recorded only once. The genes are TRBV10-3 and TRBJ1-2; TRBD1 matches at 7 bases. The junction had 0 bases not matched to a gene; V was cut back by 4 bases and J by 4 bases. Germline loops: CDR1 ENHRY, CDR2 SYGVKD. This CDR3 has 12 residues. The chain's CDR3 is CAISGDSYGYTF. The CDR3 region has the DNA TGTGCCATCAGTGGGGACAGCTATGGCTACACCTTC.

CDR3 sequence: CASSFSAGATYEQYF. In DNA form, the CDR3 reads TGTGCCAGCAGCTTCTCCGCAGGGGCAACCTACGAGCAGTACTTC. V is TRBV7-2 and J is TRBJ2-7; D possibly corresponds to TRBD1 (6 bases). Germline V gives CDR1 SGHTA, CDR2 FQGNSA. V lost 3 bases, J lost 2 bases, and 14 bases lay in between. The CDR3 extends over 15 amino acids.

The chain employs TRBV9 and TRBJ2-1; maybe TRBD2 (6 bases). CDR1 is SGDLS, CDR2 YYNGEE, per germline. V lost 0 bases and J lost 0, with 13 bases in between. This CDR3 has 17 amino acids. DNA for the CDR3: TGTGCCAGCAGCGTAGGGCTAGCGCCGCGCTCCTACAATGAGCAGTTCTTC. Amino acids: CASSVGLAPRSYNEQFF.

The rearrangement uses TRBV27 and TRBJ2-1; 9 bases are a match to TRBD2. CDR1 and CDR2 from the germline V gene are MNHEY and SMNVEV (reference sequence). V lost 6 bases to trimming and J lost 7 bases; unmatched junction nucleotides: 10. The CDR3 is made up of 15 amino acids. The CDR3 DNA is TGTGCCAGCAGAATTCCTTCAGCGGGAGGAAATGAGCAGTTCTTC. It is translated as CASRIPSAGGNEQFF.

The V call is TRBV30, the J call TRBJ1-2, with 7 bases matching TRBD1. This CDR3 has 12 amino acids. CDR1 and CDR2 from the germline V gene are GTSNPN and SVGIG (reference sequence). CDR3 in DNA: TGTGCAAATTTCAGGGGGAACTATGGCTACACCTTC. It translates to CANFRGNYGYTF.

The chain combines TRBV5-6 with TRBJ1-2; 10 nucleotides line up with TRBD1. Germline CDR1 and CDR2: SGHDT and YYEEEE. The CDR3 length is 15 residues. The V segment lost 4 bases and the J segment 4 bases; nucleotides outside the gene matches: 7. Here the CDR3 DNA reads TGTGCCAGCAGCCGCACCGGGACAGGGGTCTATGGCTACACCTTC. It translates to CASSRTGTGVYGYTF.

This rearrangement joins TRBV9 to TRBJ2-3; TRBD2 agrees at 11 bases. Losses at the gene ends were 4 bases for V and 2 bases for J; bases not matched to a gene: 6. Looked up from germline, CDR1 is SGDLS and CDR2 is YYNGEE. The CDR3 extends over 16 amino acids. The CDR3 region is CASSLGLAGYTDTQYF. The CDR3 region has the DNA TGTGCCAGCAGCCTCGGACTAGCGGGCTACACAGATACGCAGTATTTT.

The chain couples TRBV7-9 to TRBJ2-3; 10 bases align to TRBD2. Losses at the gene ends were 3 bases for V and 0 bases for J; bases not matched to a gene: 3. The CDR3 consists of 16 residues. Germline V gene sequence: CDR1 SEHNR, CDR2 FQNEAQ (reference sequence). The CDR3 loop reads CASSFILAGSTDTQYF. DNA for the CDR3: TGTGCCAGCAGCTTTATACTAGCGGGGAGCACAGATACGCAGTATTTT.